This T cell receptor (beta chain) is drawn from a study of T cell responses to AZD1222 COVID-19 vaccine. As for this clone: The sample has other DNA sequences that encode this CDR3 too.

There are 16 residues in the CDR3. Germline V gene lookup returns CDR1 LGHNA and CDR2 YSLEER. Trimming removed 1 base at V and 0 bases at J, with 9 bases between. Profiled with immunoSEQ multiplex PCR; TCRdb holds only in-frame clones, not every one. This table holds roughly 170,000 clones, around 88% found once. V gene TRBV4-3 combines with J gene TRBJ2-2, with no clear D. This receptor was taken from an adult in good health. The sequencing here drew on peripheral blood, taken on day 0 of AZD1222 vaccination. The CDR3 is CASSQGRLANTGELFF. In DNA, the CDR3 is TGCGCCAGCAGCCAAGGCAGGCTTGCGAACACCGGGGAGCTGTTTTTT.